The rows below give T cell receptor beta chains drawn from one sample of a study of blood T cell repertoires in COVID-19. Profiled with immunoSEQ multiplex PCR; TCRdb holds only in-frame clones, not every one. The table shows about 57,000 clones, with about four fifths occurring only once. Sequenced input: PBMCs or T cells enriched from blood (not recorded which). The source is a woman in her thirties or forties with acute COVID-19. Each CDR3 is given with its conserved first and last residue. D genes are given only for firm matches. Only part of the rows carry a size: once, few, many, or a class if the clone is expanded.

clone size: NA; D gene: TRBD2; J gene: TRBJ2-1; V gene: TRBV7-2; CDR3 length: 15; CDR3 DNA: TGTGCCAGCAGCTTAGACGGACTAGCCTTCAATGAGCAGTTCTTC; CDR3 protein: CASSLDGLAFNEQFF
clone size: NA; D gene: NA; J gene: TRBJ1-2; V gene: TRBV18; CDR3 length: 12; CDR3 DNA: TGTGCCAGCCAGGGCGATGGTGATGGCTACACCTTC; CDR3 protein: CASQGDGDGYTF
clone size: NA; D gene: TRBD1; J gene: TRBJ2-3; V gene: TRBV5-6; CDR3 length: 17; CDR3 DNA: TGTGCCAGCAGCTTGAAGGACAGGGTGATTAGTACAGATACGCAGTATTTT; CDR3 protein: CASSLKDRVISTDTQYF
clone size: NA; D gene: NA; J gene: TRBJ1-5; V gene: TRBV25-1; CDR3 length: 14; CDR3 DNA: TGTGCCAGCAGTGGACAGCAGAGCAATCAGCCCCAGCATTTT; CDR3 protein: CASSGQQSNQPQHF
clone size: NA; D gene: NA; J gene: TRBJ1-3; V gene: TRBV7-9; CDR3 length: 14; CDR3 DNA: TGTGCCAGCAGCTTAACAACCACGGGAAACACCATATATTTT; CDR3 protein: CASSLTTTGNTIYF
clone size: NA; D gene: TRBD1; J gene: TRBJ2-7; V gene: TRBV5-1; CDR3 length: 15; CDR3 DNA: TGCGCCAGCAGCCCCGGGACAGGGGGAGTTTACGAGCAGTACTTC; CDR3 protein: CASSPGTGGVYEQYF
clone size: NA; D gene: NA; J gene: TRBJ2-5; V gene: TRBV2; CDR3 length: 15; CDR3 DNA: TGTGCCAGCAACCCTCAAGGGGGTAGCCGGGAGACCCAGTACTTC; CDR3 protein: CASNPQGGSRETQYF
clone size: NA; D gene: NA; J gene: TRBJ2-7; V gene: TRBV9; CDR3 length: 14; CDR3 DNA: TGTGCCAGCAGCCCCCTAGCTGGACCCTACGAGCAGTACTTC; CDR3 protein: CASSPLAGPYEQYF
clone size: NA; D gene: NA; J gene: TRBJ1-5; V gene: TRBV12-3/TRBV12-4; CDR3 length: 13; CDR3 DNA: TGTGCCAGCAGTTCAGGGTTATTGCAGCCCCAGCATTTT; CDR3 protein: CASSSGLLQPQHF
clone size: NA; D gene: TRBD1; J gene: TRBJ1-1; V gene: TRBV7-2; CDR3 length: 14; CDR3 DNA: TGTGCCAGCAGTTTTATCTTCCGACAGGGGGGCGCTTTCTTT; CDR3 protein: CASSFIFRQGGAFF
clone size: few; D gene: NA; J gene: TRBJ1-6; V gene: TRBV5-1; CDR3 length: 14; CDR3 DNA: TGCGCCAGCAGCTTAACAGGGTTTCGGGAACCCCTCCACTTT; CDR3 protein: CASSLTGFREPLHF
clone size: NA; D gene: TRBD1; J gene: TRBJ1-2; V gene: TRBV4-2; CDR3 length: 19; CDR3 DNA: TGTGCCAGCAGCCAAGATCAAAGTAGGGGGACAGGGGGTTACGTGGGCTACACCTTC; CDR3 protein: CASSQDQSRGTGGYVGYTF
clone size: NA; D gene: TRBD1; J gene: TRBJ1-5; V gene: TRBV28; CDR3 length: 16; CDR3 DNA: TGTGCCAGCAACTCCCGCCGGACAGGGGGTAATCAGCCCCAGCATTTT; CDR3 protein: CASNSRRTGGNQPQHF
clone size: NA; D gene: TRBD1; J gene: TRBJ2-1; V gene: TRBV7-8; CDR3 length: 14; CDR3 DNA: TGTGCCAGCAGCCCGTGGACAGGGCAAGGGGTGCAGTTCTTC; CDR3 protein: CASSPWTGQGVQFF
clone size: NA; D gene: TRBD1; J gene: TRBJ2-3; V gene: TRBV28; CDR3 length: 17; CDR3 DNA: TGTGCCAGCAGTACCCTAGGACAGGGGATTAGCACAGATACGCAGTATTTT; CDR3 protein: CASSTLGQGISTDTQYF
clone size: NA; D gene: NA; J gene: TRBJ2-1; V gene: TRBV5-1; CDR3 length: 17; CDR3 DNA: TGCGCCAGCAGCTTGGAGTTGGGGGCGCGTAGAAGCAATGAGCAGTTCTTC; CDR3 protein: CASSLELGARRSNEQFF
clone size: NA; D gene: TRBD1; J gene: TRBJ1-2; V gene: TRBV10-3; CDR3 length: 15; CDR3 DNA: TGTGCCACCTGGGACAGGGGTCGCCTAGACTATGGCTACACCTTC; CDR3 protein: CATWDRGRLDYGYTF
clone size: NA; D gene: NA; J gene: TRBJ1-6; V gene: TRBV5-5; CDR3 length: 13; CDR3 DNA: TGTGCCAGCAGCACAGGGTACAATTCACCCCTCCACTTT; CDR3 protein: CASSTGYNSPLHF
clone size: NA; D gene: NA; J gene: TRBJ1-1; V gene: TRBV5-1; CDR3 length: 12; CDR3 DNA: TGCGCCAGCAATCGGGGTGACACTGAAGCTTTCTTT; CDR3 protein: CASNRGDTEAFF
clone size: NA; D gene: NA; J gene: TRBJ2-4; V gene: TRBV5-6; CDR3 length: 14; CDR3 DNA: TGTGCCAGCAGCTTGGACAGGGTCCTTAACATTCAGTACTTC; CDR3 protein: CASSLDRVLNIQYF
clone size: NA; D gene: TRBD2; J gene: TRBJ2-7; V gene: TRBV7-9; CDR3 length: 13; CDR3 DNA: TGTGCCGGCGCGGGAGCGGGAGGTCGGGAGCAGTACTTC; CDR3 protein: CAGAGAGGREQYF
clone size: NA; D gene: NA; J gene: TRBJ2-7; V gene: TRBV14; CDR3 length: 13; CDR3 DNA: TGTGCCAGCAGCCTCACAGGGTGGAGCGAGCAGTACTTC; CDR3 protein: CASSLTGWSEQYF
clone size: NA; D gene: TRBD1; J gene: TRBJ1-2; V gene: TRBV12-3/TRBV12-4; CDR3 length: 13; CDR3 DNA: TGTGCCAGCACCTTACAGGGGCCCTATGGCTACACCTTC; CDR3 protein: CASTLQGPYGYTF
clone size: NA; D gene: NA; J gene: TRBJ1-1; V gene: TRBV5-1; CDR3 length: 18; CDR3 DNA: TGCGCCAGCAGCTTGCTCCCCCGGGCAGGGTTGACGAACACTGAAGCTTTCTTT; CDR3 protein: CASSLLPRAGLTNTEAFF
clone size: once; D gene: TRBD1; J gene: TRBJ2-5; V gene: TRBV24-1; CDR3 length: 16; CDR3 DNA: TGTGCCACCAGTGACCCTGACAGGGGGCGCGGCGAGACCCAGTACTTC; CDR3 protein: CATSDPDRGRGETQYF
clone size: once; D gene: TRBD2; J gene: TRBJ2-5; V gene: TRBV28; CDR3 length: 13; CDR3 DNA: TGTGCCAGCAGGCTAGCGGGAGGGGAGACCCAGTACTTC; CDR3 protein: CASRLAGGETQYF
clone size: few; D gene: TRBD1; J gene: TRBJ2-5; V gene: TRBV7-2; CDR3 length: 13; CDR3 DNA: TGTGCCAGCAGCTGGGACAGACAAGAGACCCAGTACTTC; CDR3 protein: CASSWDRQETQYF
clone size: NA; D gene: TRBD1; J gene: TRBJ1-6; V gene: TRBV5-1; CDR3 length: 16; CDR3 DNA: TGCGCCAGCAGCGGCGGACAGGCCTTCGATAATTCACCCCTCCACTTT; CDR3 protein: CASSGGQAFDNSPLHF
clone size: NA; D gene: NA; J gene: TRBJ1-1; V gene: TRBV13; CDR3 length: 14; CDR3 DNA: TGTGCCAGCAGCTTAGAACTAAAGAACACTGAAGCTTTCTTT; CDR3 protein: CASSLELKNTEAFF
clone size: few; D gene: NA; J gene: TRBJ2-2; V gene: TRBV6-5; CDR3 length: 13; CDR3 DNA: TGTGCCAGCAGGGCAGGAACCACCGGGGAGCTGTTTTTT; CDR3 protein: CASRAGTTGELFF
clone size: NA; D gene: TRBD2; J gene: TRBJ2-7; V gene: TRBV9; CDR3 length: 14; CDR3 DNA: TGTGCCAGCAGCGTAGAGGGGACTAGCTACGAGCAGTACTTC; CDR3 protein: CASSVEGTSYEQYF
clone size: NA; D gene: TRBD2; J gene: TRBJ2-3; V gene: TRBV3-1/TRBV3-2; CDR3 length: 14; CDR3 DNA: TGTGCCAGCAGCCTTGGACTAGACGCTGATACGCAGTATTTT; CDR3 protein: CASSLGLDADTQYF
clone size: NA; D gene: NA; J gene: TRBJ2-7; V gene: TRBV29-1; CDR3 length: 12; CDR3 DNA: TGCAGCGTGGCCGGGACACCCTACGAGCAGTACTTC; CDR3 protein: CSVAGTPYEQYF
clone size: once; D gene: TRBD2; J gene: TRBJ2-5; V gene: TRBV7-9; CDR3 length: 15; CDR3 DNA: TGTGCCAGCAGTCCCCCCGGACGGGGGGAAGAGACCCAGTACTTC; CDR3 protein: CASSPPGRGEETQYF
clone size: NA; D gene: TRBD1; J gene: TRBJ2-2; V gene: TRBV11-2; CDR3 length: 16; CDR3 DNA: TGTGCCAGCAGCCTTGACAGGGGTATTACCACCGGGGAGCTGTTTTTT; CDR3 protein: CASSLDRGITTGELFF
clone size: NA; D gene: NA; J gene: TRBJ1-6; V gene: TRBV18; CDR3 length: 13; CDR3 DNA: TGTGCCAGCTCTCAACAGGGCGATTCACCCCTCCACTTT; CDR3 protein: CASSQQGDSPLHF